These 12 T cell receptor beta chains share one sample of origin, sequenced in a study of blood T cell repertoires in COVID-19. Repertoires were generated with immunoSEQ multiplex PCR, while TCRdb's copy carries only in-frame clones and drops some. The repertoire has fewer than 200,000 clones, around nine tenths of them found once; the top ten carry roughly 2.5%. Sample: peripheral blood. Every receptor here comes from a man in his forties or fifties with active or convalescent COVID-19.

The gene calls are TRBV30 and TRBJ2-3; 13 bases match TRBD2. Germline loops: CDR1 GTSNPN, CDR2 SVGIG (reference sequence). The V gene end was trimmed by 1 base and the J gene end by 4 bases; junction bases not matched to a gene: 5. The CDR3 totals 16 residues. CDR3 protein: CAWSGTSGGGADTQYF. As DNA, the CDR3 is TGTGCCTGGAGTGGGACTAGCGGGGGAGGCGCAGATACGCAGTATTTT.

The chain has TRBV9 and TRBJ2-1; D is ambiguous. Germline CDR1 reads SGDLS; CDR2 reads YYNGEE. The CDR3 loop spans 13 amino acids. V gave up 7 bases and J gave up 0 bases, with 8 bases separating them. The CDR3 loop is CASGDTSYNEQFF. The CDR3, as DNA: TGTGCCAGCGGTGACACCTCCTACAATGAGCAGTTCTTC.

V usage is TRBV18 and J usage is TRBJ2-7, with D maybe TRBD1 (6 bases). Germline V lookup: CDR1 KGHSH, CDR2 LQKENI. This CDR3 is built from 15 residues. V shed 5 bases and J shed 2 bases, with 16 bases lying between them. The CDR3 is CASSSSTGGTYEQYF. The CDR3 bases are TGTGCCAGCTCATCCTCGACAGGTGGGACCTACGAGCAGTACTTC.

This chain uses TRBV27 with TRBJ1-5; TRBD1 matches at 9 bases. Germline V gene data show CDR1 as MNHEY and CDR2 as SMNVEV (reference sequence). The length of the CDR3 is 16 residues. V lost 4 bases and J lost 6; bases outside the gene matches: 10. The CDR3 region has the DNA TGTGCCAGCAGTTATACAGGGGGCGCGAGGATTCAGCCCCAGCATTTT. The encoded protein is CASSYTGGARIQPQHF.

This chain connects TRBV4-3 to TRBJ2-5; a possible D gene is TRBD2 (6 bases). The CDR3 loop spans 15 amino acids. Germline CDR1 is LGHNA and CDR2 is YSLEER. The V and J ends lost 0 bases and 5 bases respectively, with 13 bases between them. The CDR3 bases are TGCGCCAGCAGCCAAGAGGATGGAGGGGTCGAGACCCAGTACTTC. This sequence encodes CASSQEDGGVETQYF.

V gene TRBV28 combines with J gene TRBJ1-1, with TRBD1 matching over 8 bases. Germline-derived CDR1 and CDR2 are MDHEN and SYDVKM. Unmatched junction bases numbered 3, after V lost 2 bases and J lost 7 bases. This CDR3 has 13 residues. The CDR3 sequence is CASSLPRGLEAFF. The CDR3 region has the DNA TGTGCCAGCAGTTTACCCAGGGGGCTTGAAGCTTTCTTT.

The CDR3 DNA reads TGTGCCAGCTCAAACCAGGGGGCCCCCGTTGGAGAGCAGTACTTC. It yields the protein CASSNQGAPVGEQYF. The chain uses TRBV18 and TRBJ2-7, with 8 bases that match TRBD1. Germline CDR1 is KGHSH and CDR2 is LQKENI. After removal of 5 bases from V and 7 bases from J, the junction contained 13 bases not matched to a gene. The length of the CDR3 is 15 residues.

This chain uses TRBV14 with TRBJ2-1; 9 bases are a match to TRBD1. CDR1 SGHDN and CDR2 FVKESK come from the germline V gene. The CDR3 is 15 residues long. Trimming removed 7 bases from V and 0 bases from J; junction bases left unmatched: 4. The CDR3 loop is CASKPTGGSYNEQFF. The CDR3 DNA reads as TGTGCCAGCAAACCGACAGGGGGCTCCTACAATGAGCAGTTCTTC.

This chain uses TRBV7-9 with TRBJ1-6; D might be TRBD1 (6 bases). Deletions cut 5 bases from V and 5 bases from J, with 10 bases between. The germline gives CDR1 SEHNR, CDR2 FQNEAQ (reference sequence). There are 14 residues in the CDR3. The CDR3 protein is CASSRDTDNSPLHF. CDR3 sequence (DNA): TGTGCCAGCAGCCGGGACACCGATAATTCACCCCTCCACTTT.

CDR3 residues: CASSHNGGPYTEAFF. The CDR3 bases are TGTGCCAGCAGCCACAACGGGGGGCCATACACTGAAGCTTTCTTT. The rearrangement links TRBV2 to TRBJ1-1, with D possibly matching TRBD1 (6 bases). This CDR3 comprises 15 residues. CDR1 SNHLY and CDR2 FYNNEI come from the germline V gene. V was cut by 6 bases and J by 3 bases, with 17 bases left in between. Together with reference TRBV2 and TRBJ1-1, the CDR3 gives the full variable domain: EPEVTQTPSHQVTQMGQEVILRCVPISNHLYFYWYRQILGQKVEFLVSFYNNEISEKSEIFDDQFSVERPDGSNFTLKIRSTKLEDSAMYFCASSHNGGPYTEAFFGQGTRLTVV.

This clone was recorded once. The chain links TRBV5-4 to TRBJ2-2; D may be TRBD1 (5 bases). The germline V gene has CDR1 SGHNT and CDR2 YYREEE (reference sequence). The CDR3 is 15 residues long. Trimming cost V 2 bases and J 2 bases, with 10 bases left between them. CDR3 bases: TGTGCCAGCAGCTTAGACAGAATTAACACCGGGGAGCTGTTTTTT. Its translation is CASSLDRINTGELFF.

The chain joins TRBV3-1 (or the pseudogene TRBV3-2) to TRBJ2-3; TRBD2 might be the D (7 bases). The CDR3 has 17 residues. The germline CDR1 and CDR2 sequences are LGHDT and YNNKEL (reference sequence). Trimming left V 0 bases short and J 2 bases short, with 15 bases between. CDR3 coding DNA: TGTGCCAGCAGCCAAGAAGGGGGGGTCTCCCTCACAGATACGCAGTATTTT. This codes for CASSQEGGVSLTDTQYF.